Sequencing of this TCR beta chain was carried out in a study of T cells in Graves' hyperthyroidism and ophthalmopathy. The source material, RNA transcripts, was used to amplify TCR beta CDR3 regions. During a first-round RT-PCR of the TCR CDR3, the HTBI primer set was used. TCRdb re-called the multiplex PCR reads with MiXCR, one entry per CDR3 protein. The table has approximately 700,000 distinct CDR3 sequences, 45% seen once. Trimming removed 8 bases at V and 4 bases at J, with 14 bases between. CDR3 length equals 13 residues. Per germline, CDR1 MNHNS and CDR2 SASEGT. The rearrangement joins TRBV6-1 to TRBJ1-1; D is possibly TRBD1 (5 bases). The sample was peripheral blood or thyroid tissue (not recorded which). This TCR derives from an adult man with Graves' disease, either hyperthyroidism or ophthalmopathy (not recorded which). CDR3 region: CASGLRGGTEAFF. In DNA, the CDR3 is TGTGCCAGCGGGTTACGGGGGGGCACTGAAGCTTTCTTT.